Following are 5 T cell receptor beta chains from one sample sequenced in a study of T cell responses to AZD1222 COVID-19 vaccine (dated by TCRdb to the early 2020s). What the time point label conveys for this sample: baseline before first vaccination. Library prep was done by the immunoSEQ multiplex PCR assay. As stored in TCRdb, this immuneACCESS dataset retains in-frame rearrangements with V and J assigned. A fraction of the clones does not appear; measured against another copy, unresolved V genes explain less than half of the discrepancy, and the remainder lacks a known reason. This sample comprises 150,000 to 200,000 clones, 90% of them detected only once. The biggest ten clones account for about 2.6% of the sample. The sequences come from peripheral blood, collected on day 0 of AZD1222 vaccination. These receptors all come from an adult in good health.

The gene calls are TRBV30 and TRBJ1-4; D is perhaps TRBD1 (5 bases). V lost 2 bases and J 0 bases, leaving 7 bases between the germline ends. CDR3 length equals 14 residues. CDR1 GTSNPN and CDR2 SVGIG come from the germline V gene (reference sequence). The CDR3 spells CAWSRGATNEKLFF. CDR3 nucleotides: TGTGCCTGGAGTAGAGGGGCAACTAATGAAAAACTGTTTTTT. Drawing the rest from reference TRBV30 and TRBJ1-4, the complete variable domain is SQTIHQWPATLVQPVGSPLSLECTVEGTSNPNLYWYRQAAGRGLQLLFYSVGIGQISSEVPQNLSASRPQDRQFILSSKKLLLSDSGFYLCAWSRGATNEKLFFGSGTQLSVL.

This sequence joins TRBV7-9 and TRBJ2-1; TRBD1 matches 9 bases. Germline CDR1 is SEHNR and CDR2 is FQNEAQ (reference sequence). This CDR3 contains 15 residues. The junction had 5 bases not matched to a gene; V was cut back by 1 base and J by 7 bases. The CDR3 sequence: CASSLGQGDGNEQFF. Here the CDR3 DNA reads TGTGCCAGCAGCTTAGGACAGGGGGACGGGAATGAGCAGTTCTTC.

V usage is TRBV21-1 and J usage is TRBJ2-5; the table names TRBD2, a call not compared with the DNA. TRBV21-1 is described as a pseudogene. The CDR3 contains 15 residues. CDR3 amino acids: CASSPFRLGQETQYF. The CDR3 region has the DNA TGTGCCAGCAGCCCCTTTCGGCTAGGCCAAGAGACCCAGTACTTC.

V and J are TRBV19 and TRBJ1-2; D is perhaps TRBD1 (6 bases). Germline CDR1 is LNHDA and CDR2 is SQIVND (reference sequence). V lost 4 bases and J lost 0, with 12 bases in between. CDR3 size: 15 residues. The CDR3 DNA is TGTGCCAGTAGTAATTCGGCAGGGGCTAACTATGGCTACACCTTC. Translating gives CASSNSAGANYGYTF. The full variable domain, in which reference TRBV19 and TRBJ1-2 provide the parts outside the CDR3, is DGGITQSPKYLFRKEGQNVTLSCEQNLNHDAMYWYRQDPGQGLRLIYYSQIVNDFQKGDIAEGYSVSREKKESFPLTVTSAQKNPTAFYLCASSNSAGANYGYTFGSGTRLTVV.

This clone was detected a few times. This rearrangement joins TRBV6-4 to TRBJ2-3, with D hard to call. Germline-derived CDR1 and CDR2 are MRHNA and SNTAGT. Trimming removed 3 bases from V and 8 bases from J, with 15 bases in between. The CDR3 is 14 residues long. DNA of the CDR3: TGTGCCAGCAGTGAAGCACACCCCCCCCGTACGCAGTATTTT. Its protein is CASSEAHPPRTQYF.